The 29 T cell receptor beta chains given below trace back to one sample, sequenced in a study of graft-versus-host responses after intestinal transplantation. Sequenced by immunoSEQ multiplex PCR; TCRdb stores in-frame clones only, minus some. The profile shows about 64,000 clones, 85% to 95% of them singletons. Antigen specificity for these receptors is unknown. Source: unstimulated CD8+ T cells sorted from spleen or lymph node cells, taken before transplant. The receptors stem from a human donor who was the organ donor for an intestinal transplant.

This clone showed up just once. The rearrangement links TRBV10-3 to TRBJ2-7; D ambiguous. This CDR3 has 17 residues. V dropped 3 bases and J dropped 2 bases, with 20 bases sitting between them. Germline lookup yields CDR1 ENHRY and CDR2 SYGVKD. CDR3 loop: CAISDLRVGGPTYEQYF. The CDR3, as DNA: TGTGCCATCAGTGACCTCCGAGTCGGCGGCCCGACCTACGAGCAGTACTTC.

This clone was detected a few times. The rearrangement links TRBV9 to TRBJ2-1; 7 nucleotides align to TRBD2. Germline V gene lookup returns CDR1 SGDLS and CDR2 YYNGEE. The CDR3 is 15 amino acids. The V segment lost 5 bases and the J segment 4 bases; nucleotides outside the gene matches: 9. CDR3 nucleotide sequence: TGTGCCAGCAGTACTTCCGGGACTACATACAATGAGCAGTTCTTC. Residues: CASSTSGTTYNEQFF.

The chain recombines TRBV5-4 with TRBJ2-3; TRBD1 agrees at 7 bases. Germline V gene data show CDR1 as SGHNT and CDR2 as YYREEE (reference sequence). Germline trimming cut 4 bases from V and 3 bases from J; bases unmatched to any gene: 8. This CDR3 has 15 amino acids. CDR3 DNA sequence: TGTGCCAGCAGCCAAGGACAGGCTTGGACAGATACGCAGTATTTT. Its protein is CASSQGQAWTDTQYF.

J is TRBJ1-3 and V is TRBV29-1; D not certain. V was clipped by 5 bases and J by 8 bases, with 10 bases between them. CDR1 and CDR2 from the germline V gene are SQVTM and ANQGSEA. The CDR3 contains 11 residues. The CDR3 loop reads CSVRGEDTIYF. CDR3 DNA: TGCAGCGTTCGGGGAGAGGACACCATATATTTT.

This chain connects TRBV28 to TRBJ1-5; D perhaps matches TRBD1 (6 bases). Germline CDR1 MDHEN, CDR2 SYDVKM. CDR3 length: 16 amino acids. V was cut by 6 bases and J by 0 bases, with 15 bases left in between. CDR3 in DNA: TGTGCCAGCAGCTCCCCAGGGGAGTATAGCAATCAGCCCCAGCATTTT. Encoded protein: CASSSPGEYSNQPQHF.

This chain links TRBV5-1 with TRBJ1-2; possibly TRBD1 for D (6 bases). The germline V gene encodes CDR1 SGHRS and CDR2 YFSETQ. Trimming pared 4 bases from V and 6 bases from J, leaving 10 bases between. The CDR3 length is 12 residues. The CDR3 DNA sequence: TGCGCCAGCAGCCCAGGGGTTGATGGCTACACCTTC. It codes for CASSPGVDGYTF.

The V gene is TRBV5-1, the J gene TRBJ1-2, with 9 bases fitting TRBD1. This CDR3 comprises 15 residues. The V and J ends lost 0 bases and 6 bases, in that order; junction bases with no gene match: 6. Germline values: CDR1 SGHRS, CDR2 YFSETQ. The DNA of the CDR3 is TGCGCCAGCAGCTTGGGGGGGACAGGGCCCGATGGCTACACCTTC. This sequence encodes CASSLGGTGPDGYTF.

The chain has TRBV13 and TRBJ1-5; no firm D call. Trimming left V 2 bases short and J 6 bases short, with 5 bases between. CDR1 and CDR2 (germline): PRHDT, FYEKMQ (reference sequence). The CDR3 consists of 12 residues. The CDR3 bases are TGTGCCAGCAGCTTATCGGGTCAGCCCCAGCATTTT. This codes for CASSLSGQPQHF.

For the CDR3, the DNA is TGTGCCAGCAGCCAAAGCCTAGAGTACGAGCAGTACTTC. Amino acid sequence: CASSQSLEYEQYF. This chain uses TRBV4-2 with TRBJ2-7; D unclear. CDR3 size: 13 residues. The germline gives CDR1 LGHNA, CDR2 YNFKEQ. The ends were cut back, 2 bases at V and 4 bases at J, with 9 bases in the middle.

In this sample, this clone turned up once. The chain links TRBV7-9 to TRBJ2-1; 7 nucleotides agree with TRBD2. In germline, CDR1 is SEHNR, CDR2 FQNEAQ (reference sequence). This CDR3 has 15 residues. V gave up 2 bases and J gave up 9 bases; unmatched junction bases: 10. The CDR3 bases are TGTGCCAGCAGCTTATTAGGCGGGAGATGGGGTGAGCAGTTCTTC. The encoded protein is CASSLLGGRWGEQFF.

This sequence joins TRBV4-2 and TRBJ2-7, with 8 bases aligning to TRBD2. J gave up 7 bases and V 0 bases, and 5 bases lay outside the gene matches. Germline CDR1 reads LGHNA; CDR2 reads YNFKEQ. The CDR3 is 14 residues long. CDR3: CASSQESPSGEQYF. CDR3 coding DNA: TGTGCCAGCAGCCAAGAATCCCCTAGCGGGGAGCAGTACTTC.

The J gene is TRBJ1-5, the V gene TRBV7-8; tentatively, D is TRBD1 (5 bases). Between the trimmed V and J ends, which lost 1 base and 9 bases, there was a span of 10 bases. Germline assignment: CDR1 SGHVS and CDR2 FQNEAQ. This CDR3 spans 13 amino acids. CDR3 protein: CASSLVVGVPQHF. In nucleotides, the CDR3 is TGTGCCAGCAGCTTAGTGGTAGGGGTGCCCCAGCATTTT.

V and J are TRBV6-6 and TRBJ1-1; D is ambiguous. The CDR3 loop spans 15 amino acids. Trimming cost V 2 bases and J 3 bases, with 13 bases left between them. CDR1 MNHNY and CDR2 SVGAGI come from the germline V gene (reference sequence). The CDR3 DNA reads TGTGCCAGCAGTTACCCCCAGGAAGGTCACACTGAAGCTTTCTTT. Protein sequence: CASSYPQEGHTEAFF.

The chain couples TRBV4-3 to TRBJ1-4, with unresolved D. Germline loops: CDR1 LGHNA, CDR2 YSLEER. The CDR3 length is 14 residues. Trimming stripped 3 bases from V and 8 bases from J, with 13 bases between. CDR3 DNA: TGCGCCAGCAGCCACCACTGGTTGTTCGAAAAACTGTTTTTT. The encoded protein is CASSHHWLFEKLFF.

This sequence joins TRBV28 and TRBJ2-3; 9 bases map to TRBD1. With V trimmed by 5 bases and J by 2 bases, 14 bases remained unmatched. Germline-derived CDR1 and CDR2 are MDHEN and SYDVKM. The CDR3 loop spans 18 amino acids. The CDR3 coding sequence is TGTGCCAGCAGTCTCACCATCACCGGGACAGGGAACACAGATACGCAGTATTTT. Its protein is CASSLTITGTGNTDTQYF.

This CDR3 is CASSEGGRGNQPQHF. DNA for the CDR3: TGTGCCAGCAGTGAGGGGGGTCGAGGGAATCAGCCCCAGCATTTT. The rearrangement links TRBV25-1 to TRBJ1-5; TRBD1 might be the D (5 bases). V gave up 3 bases and J gave up 4 bases, with 13 bases separating them. Germline CDR1 is MGHDK and CDR2 is SYGVNS. The CDR3 is 15 residues long.

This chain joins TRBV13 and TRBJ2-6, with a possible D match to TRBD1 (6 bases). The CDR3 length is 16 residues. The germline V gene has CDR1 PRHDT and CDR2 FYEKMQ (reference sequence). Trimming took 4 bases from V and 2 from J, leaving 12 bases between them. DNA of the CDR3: TGTGCCAGCAGCTCTGGGGGCCCTGCTGGGGCCAACGTCCTGACTTTC. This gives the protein CASSSGGPAGANVLTF. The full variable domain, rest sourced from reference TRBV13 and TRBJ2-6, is AAGVIQSPRHLIKEKRETATLKCYPIPRHDTVYWYQQGPGQDPQFLISFYEKMQSDKGSIPDRFSAQQFSDYHSELNMSSLELGDSALYFCASSSGGPAGANVLTFGAGSRLTVL.

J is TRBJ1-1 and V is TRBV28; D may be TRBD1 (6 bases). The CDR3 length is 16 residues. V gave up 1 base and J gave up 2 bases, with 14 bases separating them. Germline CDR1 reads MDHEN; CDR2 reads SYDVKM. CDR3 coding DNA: TGTGCCAGCAGTTTATTCGGGCAGGGGCTAAACACTGAAGCTTTCTTT. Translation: CASSLFGQGLNTEAFF.

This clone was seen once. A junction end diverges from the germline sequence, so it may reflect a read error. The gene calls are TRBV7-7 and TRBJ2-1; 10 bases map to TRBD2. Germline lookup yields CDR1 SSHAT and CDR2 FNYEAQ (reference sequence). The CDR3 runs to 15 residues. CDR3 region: CASSLGLAPVNEQFF. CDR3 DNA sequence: TGTGCTAGCAGCTTGGGACTAGCGCCTGTCAATGAGCAGTTCTTC.

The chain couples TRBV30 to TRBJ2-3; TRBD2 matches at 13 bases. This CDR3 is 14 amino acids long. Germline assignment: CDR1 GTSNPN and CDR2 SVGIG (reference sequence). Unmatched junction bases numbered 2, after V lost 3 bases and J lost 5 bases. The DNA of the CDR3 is TGTGCCTGGAGACTAGCGGGAGGGTTAGATACGCAGTATTTT. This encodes CAWRLAGGLDTQYF.

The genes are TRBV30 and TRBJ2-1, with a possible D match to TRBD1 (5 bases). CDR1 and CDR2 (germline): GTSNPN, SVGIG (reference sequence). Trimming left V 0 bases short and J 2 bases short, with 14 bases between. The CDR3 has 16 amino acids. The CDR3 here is CAWSVVGQVAYNEQFF. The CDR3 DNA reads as TGTGCCTGGAGTGTTGTGGGGCAAGTGGCCTACAATGAGCAGTTCTTC.

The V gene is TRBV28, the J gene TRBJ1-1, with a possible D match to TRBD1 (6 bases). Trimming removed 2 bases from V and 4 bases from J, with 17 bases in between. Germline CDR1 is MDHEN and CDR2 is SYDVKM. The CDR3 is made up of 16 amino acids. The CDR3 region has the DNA TGTGCCAGCAGTTTAGGTATCGGCAGGGGAGTCACTGAAGCTTTCTTT. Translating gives CASSLGIGRGVTEAFF. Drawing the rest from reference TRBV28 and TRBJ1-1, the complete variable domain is DVKVTQSSRYLVKRTGEKVFLECVQDMDHENMFWYRQDPGLGLRLIYFSYDVKMKEKGDIPEGYSVSREKKERFSLILESASTNQTSMYLCASSLGIGRGVTEAFFGQGTRLTVV.

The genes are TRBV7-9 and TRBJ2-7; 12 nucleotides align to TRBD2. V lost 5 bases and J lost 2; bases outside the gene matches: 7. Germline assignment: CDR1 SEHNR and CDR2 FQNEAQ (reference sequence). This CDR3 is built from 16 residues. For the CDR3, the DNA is TGTGCCAGCAGCCCTGGACTAGCGGGACATGCCTACGAGCAGTACTTC. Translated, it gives CASSPGLAGHAYEQYF.

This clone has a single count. The CDR3 reads CASSLGREGLLEQYF. The CDR3 DNA reads as TGTGCCAGCAGTTTAGGACGGGAGGGCCTCCTCGAGCAGTACTTC. V usage is TRBV27 and J usage is TRBJ2-7, with TRBD2 matching 8 bases. The germline V gene has CDR1 MNHEY and CDR2 SMNVEV (reference sequence). The CDR3 runs to 15 residues. J was trimmed by 6 bases and V by 2 bases; bases with no gene match: 9.

The CDR3 reads CASSVGLAGGPSDYEQYF. Written as DNA, the CDR3 is TGTGCCAGCAGCGTAGGGCTAGCGGGAGGGCCATCGGACTACGAGCAGTACTTC. This chain uses TRBV9 with TRBJ2-7; TRBD2 matches at 12 bases. Germline CDR1 is SGDLS and CDR2 is YYNGEE. CDR3 length equals 18 residues. Germline trimming cut 0 bases from V and 3 bases from J; bases unmatched to any gene: 10.

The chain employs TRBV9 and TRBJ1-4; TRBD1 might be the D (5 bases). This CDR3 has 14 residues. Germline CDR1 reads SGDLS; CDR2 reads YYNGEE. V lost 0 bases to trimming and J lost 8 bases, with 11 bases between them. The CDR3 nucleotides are TGTGCCAGCAGCGTAGGGGCAGGGTCCGAAAAACTGTTTTTT. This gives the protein CASSVGAGSEKLFF.

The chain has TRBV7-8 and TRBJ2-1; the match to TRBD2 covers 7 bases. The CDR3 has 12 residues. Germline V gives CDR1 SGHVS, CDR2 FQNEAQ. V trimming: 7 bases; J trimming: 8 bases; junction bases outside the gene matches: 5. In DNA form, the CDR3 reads TGTGCCAGCACCGGAGCGGGATATGAGCAGTTCTTC. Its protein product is CASTGAGYEQFF.

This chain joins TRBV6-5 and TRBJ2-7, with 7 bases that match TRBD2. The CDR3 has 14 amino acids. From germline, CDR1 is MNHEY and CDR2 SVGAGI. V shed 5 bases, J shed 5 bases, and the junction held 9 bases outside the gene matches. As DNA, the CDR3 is TGTGCCAGCAGTGGGGCGGGAGTCATCCACGAGCAGTACTTC. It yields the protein CASSGAGVIHEQYF.

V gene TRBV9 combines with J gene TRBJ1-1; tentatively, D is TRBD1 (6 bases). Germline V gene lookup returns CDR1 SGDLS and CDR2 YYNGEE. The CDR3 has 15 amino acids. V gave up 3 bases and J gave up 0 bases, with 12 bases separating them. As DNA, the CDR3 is TGTGCCAGCAGCGCGCCGACAGGCTTGAACACTGAAGCTTTCTTT. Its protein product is CASSAPTGLNTEAFF. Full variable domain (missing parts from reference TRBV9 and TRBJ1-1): DSGVTQTPKHLITATGQRVTLRCSPRSGDLSVYWYQQSLDQGLQFLIQYYNGEERAKGNILERFSAQQFPDLHSELNLSSLELGDSALYFCASSAPTGLNTEAFFGQGTRLTVV.